This T cell receptor beta chain comes out of a study of molecular identifiers for immune sequencing clone quantification. This clonotype was detected ten times or more. From 20,000 to 1,000,000 sorted cells, naive CD8 libraries were generated with 10%, 30% or 50% RNA. A CD8+CD4-CCR7+CD45RA+ gate was used to sort naive CD8 T cells. CDR1 and CDR2 from the germline V gene are SGHAT and FQNNGV. The V end was cut by 5 bases, the J end by 5 bases, with 25 bases between. The CDR3 loop spans 17 amino acids. MiXCR was run by TCRdb on the PCR reads, yielding one entry per CDR3 protein. The sample yields approximately 97,000 distinct CDR3 sequences, less than 25% seen once.

Sequences were obtained from naive CD8+ T cells from blood, with Jurkat cell RNA spiked in. Subset in this sample: FACS-sorted CD8+CD4-CCR7+CD45RA+ naive T cells. The V and J genes are TRBV11-2 and TRBJ2-7, with D perhaps TRBD1 or TRBD2 (7 bases each). This receptor was obtained from a human donor in good health. Some libraries in this study had Jurkat cell RNA spiked in. CDR3 loop: CASSPLQGGTFDDEQYF. Here the CDR3 DNA reads TGTGCCAGCAGCCCCCTCCAGGGGGGGACCTTTGATGACGAGCAGTACTTC. Full variable domain (outside the CDR3, taken from reference TRBV11-2 and TRBJ2-7): EAGVAQSPRYKIIEKRQSVAFWCNPISGHATLYWYQQILGQGPKLLIQFQNNGVVDDSQLPKDRFSAERLKGVDSTLKIQPAKLEDSAVYLCASSPLQGGTFDDEQYFGPGTRLTVT.